A selection of T cell receptor beta chains follows, all from one sample in a study of blood T cell repertoires in COVID-19. This table comes from immunoSEQ multiplex PCR, and its TCRdb copy is limited to in-frame clones, with some not included. The sample records about 170,000 clones, approximately 80% being singletons. The specimen sequenced was PBMCs or T cells enriched from blood (not recorded which). The receptors derive from a man aged 50-59 years who had recovered from COVID-19. CDR3s include the opening cysteine and the closing phenylalanine or tryptophan. A D gene is named only where the DNA matches it firmly. Clone sizes are given selectively: once, few, many, or a class where the clone is expanded.

TRBV14	NA	TRBD2	TRBJ2-3	CASSFRGGADTQYF	TGTGCCAGCAGCTTCCGGGGGGGGGCAGATACGCAGTATTTT
TRBV18	NA	TRBD2	TRBJ2-2	CASSPSGGTNTGELFF	TGTGCCAGCTCACCCTCGGGGGGAACGAACACCGGGGAGCTGTTTTTT
TRBV19	NA	TRBD2	TRBJ2-7	CASSSHGTSGGPHHF	TGTGCCAGTAGCAGCCACGGGACTAGCGGGGGGCCTCACCACTTC
TRBV18	NA	TRBD1	TRBJ1-4	CASSPGTDSEKLFF	TGTGCCAGCTCACCAGGGACAGATAGTGAAAAACTGTTTTTT
TRBV6-6	NA	NA	TRBJ1-1	CASDFTGKGTEAFF	TGTGCCAGCGACTTTACAGGGAAGGGCACTGAAGCTTTCTTT
TRBV5-4	NA	NA	TRBJ1-2	CASSLAGTSYGYTF	TGTGCCAGCAGCTTGGCCGGGACAAGCTATGGCTACACCTTC
TRBV28	NA	NA	TRBJ1-1	CASSFTGKAFF	TGTGCCAGCAGTTTTACAGGGAAAGCTTTCTTT
TRBV6-5	NA	TRBD1	TRBJ1-2	CASRSGTGVFGYTF	TGTGCCAGCAGATCCGGGACAGGGGTATTTGGCTACACCTTC
TRBV6-1	NA	TRBD2	TRBJ2-3	CASSEAPGGGDTQYF	TGTGCCAGCAGTGAAGCGCCCGGGGGGGGAGATACGCAGTATTTT
TRBV4-2	NA	NA	TRBJ1-4	CASSQARQGLTNEKLFF	TGTGCCAGCAGCCAAGCTCGCCAGGGACTAACGAATGAAAAACTGTTTTTT
TRBV9	NA	TRBD2	TRBJ2-3	CASSDIVAGGPRGSSTDTQYF	TGTGCCAGCAGCGACATAGTAGCGGGGGGGCCAAGGGGATCTAGCACAGATACGCAGTATTTT
TRBV6-2/TRBV6-3	few	TRBD1	TRBJ1-5	CASSQGQFNQPQHF	TGTGCCAGCAGCCAGGGACAGTTTAATCAGCCCCAGCATTTT
TRBV10-2	few	NA	TRBJ1-6	CASRLTGNNSPLHF	TGCGCCAGCAGGCTGACGGGGAACAATTCACCCCTCCACTTT
TRBV18	NA	NA	TRBJ1-5	CASSLYRDTLGSNQPQHF	TGTGCCAGCTCACTGTACCGGGACACCCTAGGCAGCAATCAGCCCCAGCATTTT
TRBV5-1	NA	TRBD1	TRBJ1-4	CASSGQGKLFF	TGCGCCAGCAGCGGACAGGGGAAACTGTTTTTT
TRBV7-9	NA	NA	TRBJ1-2	CASSRGGGYTF	TGTGCCAGCAGCCGCGGGGGCGGCTACACCTTC
TRBV19	NA	NA	TRBJ1-5	CASSIVAGAGQPQHF	TGTGCCAGTAGTATAGTGGCAGGGGCTGGACAGCCCCAGCATTTT
TRBV5-5	NA	NA	TRBJ1-4	CASSPRGRANDEKLFF	TGTGCCAGCAGCCCGCGGGGAAGGGCTAATGATGAAAAACTGTTTTTT
TRBV11-2	NA	TRBD2	TRBJ2-1	CASSLGLAGYNEQFF	TGTGCCAGCAGCTTAGGGCTAGCGGGGTACAATGAGCAGTTCTTC
TRBV28	NA	NA	TRBJ1-5	CASRWGGNQPQHF	TGTGCCAGCAGATGGGGAGGCAATCAGCCCCAGCATTTT
TRBV11-2	NA	NA	TRBJ2-5	CASSYPGGASRNRETQYF	TGTGCCAGCAGCTACCCTGGGGGGGCGAGCCGCAACCGAGAGACCCAGTACTTC
TRBV2	NA	NA	TRBJ1-1	CASSDWGHGSEAFF	TGTGCCAGCAGTGATTGGGGGCATGGATCCGAAGCTTTCTTT
TRBV7-2	NA	NA	TRBJ2-3	CASSPAGSGATDTQYF	TGTGCCAGCAGCCCCGCGGGGTCTGGGGCCACAGATACGCAGTATTTT
TRBV6-5	NA	NA	TRBJ2-7	CASRGAGPNYEQYF	TGTGCCAGCAGGGGGGCCGGACCGAACTACGAGCAGTACTTC
TRBV6-5	NA	TRBD1	TRBJ1-1	CASRDDRGDTEAFF	TGTGCCAGCAGGGATGACAGGGGGGACACTGAAGCTTTCTTT
TRBV18	NA	TRBD1	TRBJ1-1	CASSQGQGAGGNTEAFF	TGTGCCAGCTCCCAAGGACAGGGGGCAGGTGGGAACACTGAAGCTTTCTTT
TRBV7-3	NA	NA	TRBJ2-1	CASSPTGYNEQFF	TGTGCCAGCAGCCCGACAGGATACAATGAGCAGTTCTTC
TRBV6-6	few	NA	TRBJ1-4	CASSPHQEKLFF	TGTGCCAGCAGTCCCCACCAGGAAAAACTGTTTTTT
TRBV4-1	NA	NA	TRBJ1-2	CASSPRLRRHGYTF	TGCGCCAGCAGCCCCAGGTTGAGGAGGCATGGCTACACCTTC
TRBV9	NA	NA	TRBJ2-1	CASSPSLVEGYSYNEQFF	TGTGCCAGCAGCCCGAGTTTAGTGGAGGGGTACTCCTACAATGAGCAGTTCTTC
TRBV29-1	NA	NA	TRBJ2-5	CSVLGGIQETQYF	TGCAGCGTCCTGGGCGGGATCCAAGAGACCCAGTACTTC
TRBV9	NA	NA	TRBJ2-2	CASGRWSESGELFF	TGTGCCAGCGGCCGTTGGAGCGAGTCCGGGGAGCTGTTTTTT
TRBV11-2	NA	TRBD2	TRBJ2-5	CASSLDIGGMKTQYF	TGTGCCAGCAGCTTAGATATCGGGGGGATGAAGACCCAGTACTTC
TRBV9	NA	NA	TRBJ2-2	CASSAPGHVDHTGELFF	TGTGCCAGCAGCGCCCCCGGACATGTAGATCACACCGGGGAGCTGTTTTTT
TRBV7-2	NA	NA	TRBJ1-5	CASSFYGVHNQPQHF	TGTGCCAGCAGCTTCTACGGAGTTCACAATCAGCCCCAGCATTTT
TRBV29-1	NA	NA	TRBJ1-3	CSVGASGNTIYF	TGCAGCGTTGGGGCCTCTGGAAACACCATATATTTT
TRBV5-4	NA	NA	TRBJ1-2	CASSLIPRFDREFNGYTF	TGTGCCAGCAGCTTGATTCCCCGATTCGACAGAGAATTTAATGGCTACACCTTC
TRBV4-1	NA	TRBD1	TRBJ1-2	CASSQETGVGYGYTF	TGCGCCAGCAGCCAAGAAACAGGGGTCGGCTATGGCTACACCTTC
TRBV5-1	NA	TRBD1	TRBJ2-3	CASSAGTVSTDTQYF	TGCGCCAGCAGCGCTGGGACAGTTAGCACAGATACGCAGTATTTT
TRBV16	NA	TRBD1	TRBJ1-5	CASSQGTGPQHF	TGTGCCAGCAGCCAAGGGACAGGGCCCCAGCATTTT
TRBV7-2	NA	NA	TRBJ1-2	CASGGARDGVGYTF	TGTGCCAGCGGCGGGGCCAGAGATGGAGTTGGCTACACCTTC
TRBV5-1	NA	TRBD1	TRBJ1-2	CASSHDRGANYGYTF	TGCGCCAGCAGCCATGACAGGGGGGCTAACTATGGCTACACCTTC
TRBV27	NA	TRBD1	TRBJ1-1	CASKGQGNTEAFF	TGTGCCAGCAAAGGACAGGGGAACACTGAAGCTTTCTTT
TRBV28	NA	NA	TRBJ1-5	CASSTRGRGNQPQHF	TGTGCCAGCAGTACCCGGGGGAGGGGCAATCAGCCCCAGCATTTT
TRBV7-9	NA	NA	TRBJ2-7	CASSRGAGGSYEQYF	TGTGCCAGCAGTAGGGGGGCCGGGGGGTCCTACGAGCAGTACTTC
TRBV7-2	NA	TRBD1	TRBJ2-2	CASSLRTGGGGELFF	TGTGCCAGCAGCTTAAGGACAGGGGGTGGCGGGGAGCTGTTTTTT
TRBV27	NA	TRBD1	TRBJ1-2	CASSRTGSVNYGYTF	TGTGCCAGCAGTCGGACAGGTTCGGTTAACTATGGCTACACCTTC
TRBV5-4	NA	NA	TRBJ2-7	CASSLRGGAHEQYF	TGTGCCAGCAGCTTGAGGGGGGGGGCCCACGAGCAGTACTTC
TRBV6-5	NA	NA	TRBJ2-7	CASSYLQGYEQYF	TGTGCCAGCAGTTACCTTCAGGGCTACGAGCAGTACTTC
TRBV6-1	NA	NA	TRBJ2-7	CASSEGNLKSYEQYF	TGTGCCAGCAGTGAGGGCAACCTCAAAAGCTACGAGCAGTACTTC
TRBV9	once	NA	TRBJ1-1	CASSVDMGANTEAFF	TGTGCCAGCAGCGTAGATATGGGGGCGAACACTGAAGCTTTCTTT
TRBV7-8	NA	NA	TRBJ1-4	CASSLPSPREKLFF	TGTGCCAGCAGCTTACCGTCCCCGCGTGAAAAACTGTTTTTT
TRBV5-1	NA	TRBD1	TRBJ1-3	CASSLDATGEGNTIYF	TGCGCCAGCAGCTTGGATGCGACAGGGGAAGGAAACACCATATATTTT
TRBV6-2/TRBV6-3	few	NA	TRBJ1-4	CASSYSGGAGEKLFF	TGTGCCAGCAGTTACTCCGGCGGGGCGGGTGAAAAACTGTTTTTT
TRBV10-3	NA	TRBD1	TRBJ1-6	CAISNGAGGGSPLHF	TGTGCCATCAGTAATGGGGCAGGGGGTGGTTCACCCCTCCACTTT
TRBV6-5	once	NA	TRBJ1-6	CASSYSRDRRLPLHF	TGTGCCAGCAGTTACTCGAGAGACCGCAGACTACCCCTCCACTTT
TRBV5-5	NA	NA	TRBJ1-1	CASSLGHMNTEAFF	TGTGCCAGCAGCTTGGGGCACATGAACACTGAAGCTTTCTTT